The clone carrying this TCR beta chain was recorded a few times. The record originates from a study of T cells after yellow fever vaccination. Study information: Preparation of fractions with low cell numbers was performed using SMART-Seq v4 Ultra Low Input.

TCRdb processed the 5' RACE reads anew with MiXCR; each CDR3 protein has one entry. The sample carries roughly 140,000 distinct CDR3 sequences, over 7% recorded once. CDR3 length: 15 amino acids. With 6 bases removed from V and 4 bases from J, the gap between germline ends came to 18 bases. Germline-derived CDR1 and CDR2 are SGHVS and FNYEAQ. The material was CD4+ T cells sorted from PBMCs, obtained 5 days after the yellow fever booster vaccination. This clonotype was sampled from a man under 40 who received the YFV17D yellow fever vaccine. The J gene is TRBJ2-5, the V gene TRBV7-6; weak D call: TRBD2 (6 bases). In DNA, the CDR3 is TGTGCCAGCAGTCCCGTTGGGTCGGAGGGAGAGACCCAGTACTTC. Protein product: CASSPVGSEGETQYF.